A selection of T cell receptor beta chains follows, all from one sample in a study of shared clonotypes between healthy human individuals. Profiling relied on immunoSEQ multiplex PCR, and the TCRdb table lists in-frame clones only, not all of them. The sample shows hundreds of thousands of clones, about 92% of them seen only once. The source material was naive CD8+ T cells sorted from blood. These receptors were taken from a man aged 25-45 years in good health. The CDR3 runs from the conserved cysteine through the conserved F or W. A D gene is named only where the DNA matches it firmly. Size tells how often a clone was seen (once, few, many) or the class of an expanded clone, and some rows leave it out.

CASSLGRRGGRNEQFF	TGTGCCAGCAGCTTAGGCAGAAGGGGCGGGAGGAATGAGCAGTTCTTC	TRBJ2-1	TRBV13	16	TRBD2	-
CASSSSAGLILGEQYF	TGCGCCAGCAGCTCCAGCGCGGGCCTCATTTTGGGCGAGCAGTACTTC	TRBJ2-7	TRBV5-1	16	-	-
CASSEAQGAFRYNEQFF	TGTGCCAGCAGTGAAGCTCAAGGGGCTTTTAGGTACAATGAGCAGTTCTTC	TRBJ2-1	TRBV6-1	17	-	-
CATSRPGLSSYNEQFF	TGTGCCACCAGCAGACCGGGCCTAAGCTCCTACAATGAGCAGTTCTTC	TRBJ2-1	TRBV15	16	-	-
CSVAFQGRGYEQYF	TGCAGCGTTGCTTTCCAGGGTAGGGGCTACGAGCAGTACTTC	TRBJ2-7	TRBV29-1	14	-	-
CASSQHLLAGGHNEQFF	TGTGCCAGCAGCCAGCACTTACTAGCGGGAGGGCACAATGAGCAGTTCTTC	TRBJ2-1	TRBV14	17	TRBD2	-
CASRLAPWVGLSYEQYF	TGTGCCAGCAGGTTAGCGCCTTGGGTGGGACTGAGCTACGAGCAGTACTTC	TRBJ2-7	TRBV28	17	-	-
CASSLEGVGYEQYF	TGTGCCAGCAGCTTAGAGGGGGTGGGGTACGAGCAGTACTTC	TRBJ2-7	TRBV7-9	14	-	-
CASSAGLRGTDTQYF	TGTGCCAGCAGCGCCGGACTCAGGGGCACAGATACGCAGTATTTT	TRBJ2-3	TRBV5-6	15	-	-
CASSTTSLPGELFF	TGTGCCAGCAGTACGACTAGTTTGCCCGGGGAGCTGTTTTTT	TRBJ2-2	TRBV25-1	14	-	once
CASSPGTLSTDTQYF	TGCGCCAGCAGCCCTGGGACACTTAGCACAGATACGCAGTATTTT	TRBJ2-3	TRBV5-1	15	-	-
CASSPTPGQVYSNQPQHF	TGTGCCAGCTCACCTACCCCGGGACAGGTCTATAGCAATCAGCCCCAGCATTTT	TRBJ1-5	TRBV18	18	TRBD1	-
CASSFGSSGVSYEQYF	TGTGCCAGCAGTTTTGGGTCTAGCGGGGTTTCCTACGAGCAGTACTTC	TRBJ2-7	TRBV28	16	TRBD2	-
CASSPLEGTDTQYF	TGTGCTAGCAGCCCACTAGAAGGCACAGATACGCAGTATTTT	TRBJ2-3	TRBV7-7	14	-	-
CASSLWTSGSFNEQFF	TGTGCCAGCAGTCTTTGGACTAGCGGGAGTTTTAATGAGCAGTTCTTC	TRBJ2-1	TRBV7-6	16	TRBD2	-
CASSRGRTNEQFF	TGTGCCAGCAGCCGCGGGAGGACCAATGAGCAGTTCTTC	TRBJ2-1	TRBV5-6	13	TRBD2	-
CASSSDEREIYGTGELFF	TGTGCCAGCAGCTCAGACGAGCGGGAGATCTATGGCACCGGGGAGCTGTTTTTT	TRBJ2-2	TRBV7-6	18	TRBD2	-
CASSRIRETQYF	TGTGCCAGCAGCAGAATTAGGGAGACCCAGTACTTC	TRBJ2-5	TRBV7-9	12	-	-
CASSLDQGPIF	TGTGCCAGCAGCTTAGATCAGGGACCTATCTTC	TRBJ2-1	TRBV11-2	11	-	-
CASSRGVSYNEQFF	TGTGCCAGCAGCAGGGGTGTATCCTACAATGAGCAGTTCTTC	TRBJ2-1	TRBV27	14	-	-
CASRTPSEERGYNEQFF	TGCGCCAGCAGAACCCCCTCCGAGGAGCGGGGGTACAATGAGCAGTTCTTC	TRBJ2-1	TRBV10-2	17	TRBD2	-
CASSDLSGRVNEQFF	TGTGCCAGCAGTGATCTTAGCGGGAGGGTCAATGAGCAGTTCTTC	TRBJ2-1	TRBV25-1	15	TRBD2	-
CASSSGSYTDTQYF	TGTGCCAGCAGTTCCGGGTCTTACACAGATACGCAGTATTTT	TRBJ2-3	TRBV6-5	14	-	-
CASSLRREGTDTQYF	TGTGCCAGCAGTTTGAGGCGGGAGGGCACAGATACGCAGTATTTT	TRBJ2-3	TRBV28	15	TRBD2	-
CASSLVGSSYEQYF	TGTGCCAGCAGCTTAGTAGGCAGCTCCTACGAGCAGTACTTC	TRBJ2-7	TRBV7-9	14	-	-
CASGALTTTDTQYF	TGTGCCAGCGGGGCCCTAACGACCACAGATACGCAGTATTTT	TRBJ2-3	TRBV27	14	-	-
CASGPGTSGSLDGELFF	TGTGCCAGTGGCCCCGGGACTAGCGGGAGCCTCGATGGGGAGCTGTTTTTT	TRBJ2-2	TRBV19	17	TRBD2	-
CAWSRSTEAFF	TGTGCCTGGAGTCGTAGCACTGAAGCTTTCTTT	TRBJ1-1	TRBV30	11	-	-
CASSRGQGPSNQPQHF	TGTGCCAGCAGCCGAGGACAGGGACCGAGCAATCAGCCCCAGCATTTT	TRBJ1-5	TRBV11-3	16	TRBD1	-
CASSETHGELFF	TGTGCCAGCAGCGAGACCCACGGGGAGCTGTTTTTT	TRBJ2-2	TRBV9	12	-	-
CASSPRTGGAEQFF	TGTGCCAGCAGCCCACGGACAGGGGGCGCCGAGCAGTTCTTC	TRBJ2-1	TRBV7-9	14	TRBD1	-
CASSLYPSERSSYNEQFF	TGTGCCAGCAGTTTATACCCGAGCGAGAGAAGCTCCTACAATGAGCAGTTCTTC	TRBJ2-1	TRBV27	18	-	-
CASSLQGDEQYF	TGTGCCAGCAGTTTACAGGGCGACGAGCAGTACTTC	TRBJ2-7	TRBV27	12	-	once
CASSPTTGANTEAFF	TGTGCCAGCAGCCCCACGACAGGGGCGAACACTGAAGCTTTCTTT	TRBJ1-1	TRBV7-9	15	TRBD1	-
CASSQLRGQDNSYEQYF	TGCGCCAGCAGTCAATTGAGGGGACAGGACAACTCCTACGAGCAGTACTTC	TRBJ2-7	TRBV23-1	17	TRBD1	-
CASRNRGLENIQYF	TGTGCCAGCAGGAACAGGGGGCTGGAAAACATTCAGTACTTC	TRBJ2-4	TRBV27	14	TRBD1	-
CASSSSGRMSSYEQYF	TGTGCCAGCAGCTCTAGCGGGAGAATGAGCTCCTACGAGCAGTACTTC	TRBJ2-7	TRBV7-9	16	TRBD2	-
CASSPQRALPSTDTQYF	TGTGCCAGCAGCCCTCAGCGGGCCCTCCCTAGCACAGATACGCAGTATTTT	TRBJ2-3	TRBV9	17	-	-
CASSLAAGASYEQYF	TGTGCCAGCAGCTTAGCGGCAGGGGCATCCTACGAGCAGTACTTC	TRBJ2-7	TRBV11-2	15	-	-
CASSIGGTDYNEQFF	TGTGCCAGTAGTATAGGGGGGACAGATTACAATGAGCAGTTCTTC	TRBJ2-1	TRBV19	15	TRBD1	-
CAIRPPGYEQFF	TGTGCCATCAGGCCCCCCGGGTATGAGCAGTTCTTC	TRBJ2-1	TRBV10-3	12	-	-
CASSPGRNRAYGYTF	TGTGCCAGCAGCCCCGGGAGGAACAGAGCCTATGGCTACACCTTC	TRBJ1-2	TRBV7-8	15	-	-
CASSRGVEQYF	TGTGCCAGCAGTCGGGGCGTCGAGCAGTACTTC	TRBJ2-7	TRBV27	11	-	-
CASSPGTSGGTDTQYF	TGTGCCAGCAGCCCCGGGACTAGCGGGGGCACAGATACGCAGTATTTT	TRBJ2-3	TRBV11-2	16	TRBD2	-
CASSQGLFQPQHF	TGTGCCAGCAGTCAGGGTTTATTTCAGCCCCAGCATTTT	TRBJ1-5	TRBV7-6	13	-	-
CASSVGGASGTSYNEQFF	TGTGCCAGCAGCGTAGGGGGGGCTAGCGGGACCTCCTACAATGAGCAGTTCTTC	TRBJ2-1	TRBV9	18	TRBD2	-
CASSHRQGESYEQYF	TGTGCCAGCAGCCATCGACAGGGGGAGTCTTACGAGCAGTACTTC	TRBJ2-7	TRBV7-9	15	TRBD1	-
CASSQLAGGPGYNEQFF	TGTGCCAGCAGCCAACTAGCGGGAGGGCCTGGCTACAATGAGCAGTTCTTC	TRBJ2-1	TRBV27	17	TRBD2	-
CAISAGQGAGATNEKLFF	TGTGCCATCAGCGCGGGACAGGGGGCCGGGGCAACTAATGAAAAACTGTTTTTT	TRBJ1-4	TRBV10-3	18	TRBD1	once
CASSFGRDGYEQYF	TGTGCCAGCAGCTTTGGTAGGGATGGGTACGAGCAGTACTTC	TRBJ2-7	TRBV7-8	14	-	-
CASSYRVGGEQYF	TGTGCCAGCAGTTATCGCGTCGGGGGCGAGCAGTACTTC	TRBJ2-7	TRBV28	13	-	-
CASRQGRTSYEQYF	TGTGCCAGCAGGCAGGGACGGACCTCCTACGAGCAGTACTTC	TRBJ2-7	TRBV2	14	-	few
CASSFSGRNEQYF	TGTGCCAGCAGCTTTAGCGGGAGAAACGAGCAGTACTTC	TRBJ2-7	TRBV13	13	TRBD2	-
CASSVDFSEQFF	TGTGCCAGCAGCGTAGACTTTAGTGAGCAGTTCTTC	TRBJ2-1	TRBV9	12	-	-
CASSSTLKTNTGELFF	TGTGCCAGCAGCTCAACGTTAAAGACTAACACCGGGGAGCTGTTTTTT	TRBJ2-2	TRBV11-2	16	-	-
CASSYGTGHSNEQYF	TGTGCCAGCAGTTACGGGACAGGACATTCCAACGAGCAGTACTTC	TRBJ2-7	TRBV6-5	15	TRBD1	-
CASSFSRETGELFF	TGTGCCAGCAGTTTTTCGAGGGAAACCGGGGAGCTGTTTTTT	TRBJ2-2	TRBV27	14	-	-
CASSLVVQRETDTQYF	TGTGCCAGCAGCTTAGTCGTACAGCGGGAAACAGATACGCAGTATTTT	TRBJ2-3	TRBV11-2	16	TRBD2	-
CASSPSKGVPLEAFF	TGTGCCAGCAGCCCATCCAAAGGGGTCCCCCTTGAAGCTTTCTTT	TRBJ1-1	TRBV7-9	15	-	-
CASSFLWDTGELFF	TGTGCCAGCAGTTTCCTTTGGGACACCGGGGAGCTGTTTTTT	TRBJ2-2	TRBV27	14	-	once